The next 30 T cell receptor beta chains were all read from a single sample in a study of neoadjuvant anti-PD-1 for oral cavity cancer. Using immunoSEQ multiplex PCR, the repertoire was profiled, and TCRdb retains in-frame clones only, with some absent. This table holds about 14,000 clones, 71% found once. Sample time point: after neoadjuvant nivolumab, at surgical resection. The sample was PBMCs, taken after nivolumab (anti-PD-1) treatment. These receptor sequences come from a person aged 40 to 85 with oral cavity squamous cell carcinoma.

The chain's CDR3 is CASSYTGGRVEQYF. DNA for the CDR3: TGTGCCAGCAGTTACACAGGGGGCCGGGTCGAGCAGTACTTC. The rearrangement joins TRBV2 to TRBJ2-7; 9 bases are shared with TRBD1. V lost 5 bases, J lost 6 bases, and 8 bases stayed unmatched. The CDR3 has 14 amino acids. CDR1 is SNHLY, CDR2 FYNNEI, per germline.

This chain joins TRBV30 and TRBJ2-3; TRBD2 aligns across 13 bases. Germline V gene data show CDR1 as GTSNPN and CDR2 as SVGIG (reference sequence). This CDR3 is 19 amino acids long. V was pared by 2 bases and J by 0 bases, with 11 bases of the junction left unmatched. In DNA form, the CDR3 reads TGTGCCTGGAGTAAGGGACTAGCGGGATTCATCGGGAGCACAGATACGCAGTATTTT. Translation gives CAWSKGLAGFIGSTDTQYF.

The genes are TRBV5-6 and TRBJ2-5; 7 bases line up with TRBD2. Germline CDR1 reads SGHDT; CDR2 reads YYEEEE. The CDR3 totals 14 residues. The J segment lost 2 bases and the V segment lost 2 bases, leaving 3 bases of the junction unmatched. In nucleotides, the CDR3 is TGTGCCAGCAGCTTATCTAGCGGTCAAGAGACCCAGTACTTC. Protein: CASSLSSGQETQYF.

This chain links TRBV28 with TRBJ2-3; 8 nucleotides agree with TRBD2. After removal of 6 bases from V and 2 bases from J, the junction contained 10 bases not matched to a gene. The CDR3 extends over 16 amino acids. In germline, CDR1 is MDHEN, CDR2 SYDVKM. CDR3 loop: CASREIAGGNTDTQYF. The CDR3 region has the DNA TGTGCCAGCAGAGAGATCGCGGGAGGTAACACAGATACGCAGTATTTT.

This clone turned up a few times. V and J are TRBV4-2 and TRBJ2-7; D gene ambiguous. CDR3 length equals 13 residues. Germline CDR1 and CDR2: LGHNA and YNFKEQ. Trimming took off 4 bases at V and 5 bases at J, with 12 bases between the two ends. CDR3 loop: CASSLRLGDEQYF. The DNA of the CDR3 is TGTGCCAGCAGCCTTCGCCTAGGCGACGAGCAGTACTTC.

This clone was seen more than once but under ten times. This chain joins TRBV14 and TRBJ1-2, with D possibly being TRBD1 (5 bases). The ends were cut back, 3 bases at V and 1 base at J, with 18 bases in the middle. Germline CDR1 SGHDN, CDR2 FVKESK. The CDR3 sequence is 17 residues long. In nucleotides, the CDR3 is TGTGCCAGCAGCCACCGAGGGCAGGGCACTCTTAACTATGGCTACACCTTC. Its protein product is CASSHRGQGTLNYGYTF.

The chain is built from TRBV15 and TRBJ2-1; tentatively, D is TRBD1 (6 bases). Trimming took 0 bases from V and 5 from J, leaving 20 bases between them. Germline lookup yields CDR1 LNHNV and CDR2 YYDKDF (reference sequence). CDR3 length: 18 amino acids. The CDR3 here is CATSRDRLLMGAHNEQFF. Written as DNA, the CDR3 is TGTGCCACCAGCAGAGATAGACTCTTGATGGGGGCCCACAATGAGCAGTTCTTC.

This rearrangement joins TRBV29-1 to TRBJ2-2, with D tentatively TRBD2 (5 bases). The CDR3 is 15 residues long. The germline CDR1 and CDR2 sequences are SQVTM and ANQGSEA. V lost 4 bases, J lost 0 bases, and 12 bases lay in between. CDR3 DNA sequence: TGCAGCGTTGTCGAGGGAGTAACGAACACCGGGGAGCTGTTTTTT. This codes for CSVVEGVTNTGELFF.

This clone has just one count. V gene TRBV30 combines with J gene TRBJ2-7; 13 positions match TRBD2. Germline-derived CDR1 and CDR2 are GTSNPN and SVGIG (reference sequence). The CDR3 sequence is 14 residues long. V gave up 5 bases and J gave up 4 bases; unmatched junction bases: 5. CDR3 nucleotide sequence: TGTGCCTGGGGGACTAGCGGGAATTTGTACGAGCAGTACTTC. Protein product: CAWGTSGNLYEQYF.

V is TRBV7-6 and J is TRBJ2-1; D perhaps matches TRBD1 (6 bases). Germline CDR1 reads SGHVS; CDR2 reads FNYEAQ. V lost 5 bases to trimming and J lost 6 bases, with 11 bases between them. The CDR3 has 13 amino acids. In DNA, the CDR3 is TGTGCCAGCAGCACGGGACAAATCAATGAGCAGTTCTTC. Translating it yields CASSTGQINEQFF.

The CDR3 sequence is CASSPTNGFYNEQFF. Here the CDR3 DNA reads TGCGCCAGCAGCCCCACGAACGGATTCTACAATGAGCAGTTCTTC. The gene calls are TRBV5-1 and TRBJ2-1, with no clear D. V lost 4 bases and J 3 bases, leaving 14 bases between the germline ends. The CDR3 extends over 15 amino acids. CDR1 is SGHRS and CDR2 is YFSETQ in the germline V gene.

This clone has only a few counts. This chain uses TRBV28 with TRBJ1-1, with unresolved D. Per the germline V gene, CDR1 is MDHEN and CDR2 is SYDVKM. With 2 bases removed from V and 8 bases from J, the gap between germline ends came to 15 bases. CDR3 size: 14 residues. In DNA form, the CDR3 reads TGTGCCAGCAGTTTACTCAAACTCGGAGCCGAAGCTTTCTTT. Encoded protein: CASSLLKLGAEAFF.

The J gene is TRBJ2-7, the V gene TRBV2, with D possibly called TRBD1 or TRBD2 (6 bases each). V was pared by 5 bases and J by 2 bases, with 13 bases between. In germline, CDR1 is SNHLY, CDR2 FYNNEI. The CDR3 is 14 residues long. CDR3 sequence (DNA): TGTGCCAGCAGTACGAGGGGGGAGGCCTACGAGCAGTACTTC. It encodes CASSTRGEAYEQYF.

This rearrangement joins TRBV6-5 to TRBJ2-1, with TRBD1 identical over 8 bases. The trim removed 10 bases at V and 8 bases at J, leaving 10 bases unmatched. The germline gives CDR1 MNHEY, CDR2 SVGAGI. CDR3 length equals 13 residues. For the CDR3, the DNA is TGTGCCACCCGGACAGGGTCTAGGCATGAGCAGTTCTTC. The encoded protein is CATRTGSRHEQFF.

The rearrangement links TRBV9 to TRBJ2-7; D is ambiguous. Germline V CDR1 and CDR2: SGDLS, YYNGEE. There are 14 residues in the CDR3. Trimming pared 4 bases from V and 2 bases from J, leaving 13 bases between. CDR3 residues: CASSSWDNPYEQYF. CDR3 nucleotides: TGTGCCAGCAGCTCGTGGGATAACCCCTACGAGCAGTACTTC.

The gene calls are TRBV6-5 and TRBJ2-7; D possibly corresponds to TRBD1 (6 bases). There are 14 residues in the CDR3. V lost 4 bases to trimming and J lost 3 bases, with 13 bases between them. CDR1 and CDR2 (germline): MNHEY, SVGAGI. CDR3 sequence (DNA): TGTGCCAGCAGTTCACCGGACAGCATCTACGAGCAGTACTTC. Amino acids: CASSSPDSIYEQYF.

As regards this clone: Mismatch with germline at one junction end may stem from a read error. The rearrangement uses TRBV7-7 and TRBJ2-1; 7 nucleotides agree with TRBD2. Germline values: CDR1 SSHAT, CDR2 FNYEAQ (reference sequence). CDR3 size: 16 residues. CDR3 coding DNA: TGTGCTAGCAGCCCCTCGAGCGGGACGGGATACAATGAGCAGTTCTTC. Protein: CASSPSSGTGYNEQFF.

In this sample, this clone turned up a few times. The chain recombines TRBV28 with TRBJ1-2, with TRBD1 matching 9 bases. CDR1 is MDHEN and CDR2 is SYDVKM in the germline V gene. The trim removed 6 bases at V and 3 bases at J, leaving 14 bases unmatched. The CDR3 is made up of 17 amino acids. The CDR3 nucleotides read TGTGCCAGCAGCTCCCGGGGACAGGGCGGGGAGGACTATGGCTACACCTTC. Translating gives CASSSRGQGGEDYGYTF.

The CDR3, as DNA: TGTGCCAGCAGTTACTCAGGGACAGGGCTGACTGAAGCTTTCTTT. This codes for CASSYSGTGLTEAFF. This chain connects TRBV6-5 to TRBJ1-1; 9 nucleotides match TRBD1. Germline CDR1 reads MNHEY; CDR2 reads SVGAGI. This CDR3 is built from 15 residues. The junction had 4 bases not matched to a gene; V was cut back by 0 bases and J by 5 bases.

DNA of the CDR3: TGCGCCAGCAGGAGGGGTGGGCAGAGCACAGATACGCAGTATTTT. It translates to CASRRGGQSTDTQYF. This rearrangement joins TRBV5-1 to TRBJ2-3; the D call may be TRBD1 or TRBD2 (5 bases each). The CDR3 has 15 amino acids. Trimming pared 5 bases from V and 0 bases from J, leaving 13 bases between. The germline V gene encodes CDR1 SGHRS and CDR2 YFSETQ.

J is TRBJ2-1 and V is TRBV10-3, with TRBD2 matching over 16 bases. J lost 7 bases, V lost 4 bases, and 1 base had no gene match. The CDR3 covers 15 residues. The germline V gene has CDR1 ENHRY and CDR2 SYGVKD. CDR3 amino acids: CAISGGLAGGNEQFF. The CDR3 DNA reads as TGTGCCATCAGTGGGGGACTAGCGGGAGGGAATGAGCAGTTCTTC.

This clone was counted a single time. The chain has TRBV4-2 and TRBJ2-1; D ambiguous. V was clipped by 0 bases and J by 6 bases, with 9 bases between them. The CDR3 has 14 amino acids. The germline CDR1 and CDR2 sequences are LGHNA and YNFKEQ. DNA of the CDR3: TGTGCCAGCAGCCAAGAGATTGTAGGCAATGAGCAGTTCTTC. This translates into CASSQEIVGNEQFF.

The chain is built from TRBV7-6 and TRBJ1-5, with D hard to call. Deletions cut 0 bases from V and 9 bases from J, with 12 bases between. From germline, CDR1 is SGHVS and CDR2 FNYEAQ. This CDR3 region has 14 residues. For the CDR3, the DNA is TGTGCCAGCAGCTTAGCTAGTGACGGGCCGCCCCAGCATTTT. Its translation is CASSLASDGPPQHF.

This rearrangement joins TRBV6-5 to TRBJ1-2; D unclear. Trimming left V 6 bases short and J 2 bases short, with 10 bases between. This CDR3 comprises 13 residues. CDR1 is MNHEY and CDR2 is SVGAGI in the germline V gene. CDR3 DNA sequence: TGTGCCAGCAGCCGCGAGGACAACTATGGCTACACCTTC. It encodes CASSREDNYGYTF.

The chain couples TRBV30 to TRBJ2-3; unclear D gene. With 0 bases removed from V and 4 bases from J, the gap between germline ends came to 14 bases. This CDR3 region has 15 residues. The germline V gene has CDR1 GTSNPN and CDR2 SVGIG (reference sequence). The CDR3 sequence is CAWSVSVAGADTQYF. CDR3 in DNA: TGTGCCTGGAGTGTATCCGTGGCTGGAGCAGATACGCAGTATTTT.

This chain links TRBV10-3 with TRBJ1-2; 7 bases fit TRBD1. The CDR3 sequence is 16 residues long. The V gene end was trimmed by 0 bases and the J gene end by 2 bases; junction bases not matched to a gene: 6. Germline V CDR1 and CDR2: ENHRY, SYGVKD. The CDR3 nucleotides are TGTGCCATCAGTGAGTCGACAGGGTACGGGAACTATGGCTACACCTTC. Translating it yields CAISESTGYGNYGYTF.

The J gene is TRBJ1-5, the V gene TRBV30; D uncertain. The CDR3 consists of 13 residues. V shed 0 bases and J shed 6 bases, with 9 bases lying between them. Germline CDR1 GTSNPN, CDR2 SVGIG (reference sequence). CDR3 protein: CAWSVQGSQPQHF. CDR3 in DNA: TGTGCCTGGAGTGTACAAGGAAGTCAGCCCCAGCATTTT. The whole variable domain, filled in from reference TRBV30 and TRBJ1-5, reads SQTIHQWPATLVQPVGSPLSLECTVEGTSNPNLYWYRQAAGRGLQLLFYSVGIGQISSEVPQNLSASRPQDRQFILSSKKLLLSDSGFYLCAWSVQGSQPQHFGDGTRLSIL.

The V gene is TRBV6-1, the J gene TRBJ2-2; D could derive from TRBD1 or TRBD2 (6 bases each). The V end was cut by 5 bases, the J end by 7 bases, with 14 bases between. This CDR3 contains 14 residues. Looked up from germline, CDR1 is MNHNS and CDR2 is SASEGT. Here the CDR3 DNA reads TGTGCCAGCAGTAAAGAGGGGGGAGTCGGGGAGCTGTTTTTT. Protein: CASSKEGGVGELFF.

This chain connects TRBV29-1 to TRBJ2-1; D remains ambiguous. Trimming removed 7 bases from V and 10 bases from J, with 11 bases in between. The CDR3 has 10 residues. CDR1 and CDR2 (germline): SQVTM, ANQGSEA. This CDR3 reads CSGLVGEQFF. CDR3 nucleotides: TGCAGCGGCCTCGTAGGCGAGCAGTTCTTC.

This clone was counted a few times. The J gene is TRBJ1-2, the V gene TRBV5-1; D not certain. V was cut by 1 base and J by 11 bases, with 6 bases left in between. This CDR3 is 10 amino acids long. Germline CDR1 and CDR2: SGHRS and YFSETQ. The CDR3 reads CASSLSKYTF. The CDR3 DNA sequence: TGCGCCAGCAGCTTGTCAAAATACACCTTC.